One and the same sample provided the 3 T cell receptor beta chains below, sequenced in a study of cytomegalovirus exposure and HLA in healthy donors. The study ran its PCR with 60 Vbeta and 13 Jbeta primers. Produced via immunoSEQ multiplex PCR; TCRdb's table is partial and in-frame only. The data contain about 180,000 clones, 82% of them singletons. Specimen: PBMCs. The source is a man aged 35 to 55 in good health and CMV-seronegative.

This chain joins TRBV4-2 and TRBJ2-5, with D maybe TRBD1 (6 bases). CDR1 and CDR2 from the germline V gene are LGHNA and YNFKEQ. V lost 4 bases and J lost 1, with 13 bases in between. The CDR3 sequence is 15 residues long. CDR3 protein: CASSRTTGFQETQYF. The CDR3 DNA follows: TGTGCCAGCAGCCGAACGACAGGCTTCCAAGAGACCCAGTACTTC.

This clone was picked up one time. CDR3 protein: CASSLVGAGNQPQHF. For the CDR3, the DNA is TGTGCCAGCAGTTTGGTGGGGGCTGGCAATCAGCCCCAGCATTTT. The rearrangement joins TRBV28 to TRBJ1-5; a possible D gene is TRBD1 (6 bases). Germline CDR1 is MDHEN and CDR2 is SYDVKM. The length of the CDR3 is 15 residues. Deletions cut 3 bases from V and 2 bases from J, with 11 bases between.

J is TRBJ2-5 and V is TRBV7-2; the D is unclear. The CDR3 has 14 amino acids. V shed 0 bases and J shed 5 bases, with 10 bases lying between them. CDR1 is SGHTA and CDR2 is FQGNSA in the germline V gene. In DNA, the CDR3 is TGTGCCAGCAGCTTAGCGGGCTACCGGGAGACCCAGTACTTC. This encodes CASSLAGYRETQYF.